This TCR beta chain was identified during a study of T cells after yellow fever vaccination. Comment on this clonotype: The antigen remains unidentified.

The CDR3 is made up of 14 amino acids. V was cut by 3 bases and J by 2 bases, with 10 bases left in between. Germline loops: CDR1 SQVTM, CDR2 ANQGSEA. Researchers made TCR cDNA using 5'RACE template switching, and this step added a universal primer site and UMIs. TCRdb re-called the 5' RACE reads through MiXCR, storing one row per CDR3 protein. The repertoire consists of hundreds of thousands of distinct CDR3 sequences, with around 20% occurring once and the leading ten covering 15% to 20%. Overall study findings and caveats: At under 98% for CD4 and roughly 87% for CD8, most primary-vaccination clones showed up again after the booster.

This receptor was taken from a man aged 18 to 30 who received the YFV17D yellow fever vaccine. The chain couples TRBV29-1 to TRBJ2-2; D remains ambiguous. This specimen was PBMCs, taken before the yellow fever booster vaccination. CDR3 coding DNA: TGCAGCGTTGACGAAAACGGTAACACCGGGGAGCTGTTTTTT. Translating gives CSVDENGNTGELFF.